This is a list of T cell receptor beta chains from one sample in a study of regulatory T cells in long-lasting Graves disease. TCRdb independently ran MiXCR on the multiplex PCR reads; one entry per CDR3 protein. The sample lists 320,000 or so distinct CDR3 sequences, roughly 18% occurring once. Sequencing used peripheral blood mononuclear cells (PBMCs), obtained at new diagnosis, from a patient treated with antithyroid drugs. Every receptor here comes from a female donor with Graves disease. Each CDR3 is given with its conserved first and last residue. A D gene is named only where the DNA matches it firmly. Clone size, where shown, is once, few, many, or a class for clones that have expanded.

clone_size,d_call,j_call,v_call,cdr3_aa,cdr3_nt
-,TRBD2,TRBJ2-1,TRBV20-1,CSASGTSNDEQFF,TGCAGTGCTAGTGGGACTAGCAACGATGAGCAGTTCTTC
many,-,TRBJ2-1,TRBV12-5,CASVGSQFF,TGTGCTAGTGTCGGGTCGCAGTTCTTC
many,TRBD1,TRBJ1-5,TRBV18,CASSLEGQSNQPQHF,TGTGCCAGCTCACTGGAGGGACAGAGCAATCAGCCCCAGCATTTT
-,-,TRBJ2-1,TRBV10-3,CAIRLTREDDNEQFF,TGTGCCATCAGGCTGACTAGGGAGGACGACAATGAGCAGTTCTTC
-,-,TRBJ1-2,TRBV5-5,CASSLGQRRMNYGYTF,TGTGCCAGCAGCTTGGGCCAACGGCGGATGAACTATGGCTACACCTTC
few,-,TRBJ2-1,TRBV5-6,CASSLGADYNEQFF,TGTGCCAGCAGCTTGGGGGCGGACTACAATGAGCAGTTCTTC
many,-,TRBJ2-3,TRBV24-1,CATSDLRQGARTDTQYF,TGTGCCACCAGTGATTTGAGGCAGGGAGCCCGCACAGATACGCAGTATTTT
-,-,TRBJ1-1,TRBV16,CASQASEGYTEAFF,TGTGCCAGCCAGGCCTCGGAAGGATACACTGAAGCTTTCTTT
-,-,TRBJ1-5,TRBV5-8,CASSVRGYSNQPQHF,TGTGCCAGCAGTGTACGGGGTTATAGCAATCAGCCCCAGCATTTT
many,TRBD1,TRBJ1-3,TRBV2,CASSVGQSNTIYF,TGTGCCAGCAGTGTGGGACAGAGTAACACCATATATTTT
-,-,TRBJ2-5,TRBV14,CASTGTPQETQYF,TGTGCCAGCACCGGGACACCCCAAGAGACCCAGTACTTC
many,-,TRBJ2-1,TRBV9,CASSVGLSSYNEQFF,TGTGCCAGCAGCGTCGGGTTGAGCTCCTACAATGAGCAGTTCTTC
many,-,TRBJ1-6,TRBV6-2/TRBV6-3,CASSPRTYSPLHF,TGTGCCAGCAGTCCCAGGACCTATTCACCCCTCCACTTT
many,-,TRBJ2-3,TRBV9,CASSVVGMDTSTDTQYF,TGTGCCAGCAGCGTAGTGGGGATGGACACCTCCACAGATACGCAGTATTTT
many,-,TRBJ1-5,TRBV20-1,CSARGLIWGNQPQHF,TGCAGTGCTAGGGGTCTAATATGGGGAAATCAGCCCCAGCATTTT
many,-,TRBJ2-3,TRBV2,CASSVTDTQYF,TGTGCCAGCAGCGTAACAGATACGCAGTATTTT
few,-,TRBJ1-2,TRBV12-3/TRBV12-4,CASSLLANYGYTF,TGTGCCAGCAGTTTACTAGCCAACTATGGCTACACCTTC
large,TRBD2,TRBJ2-7,TRBV2,CASSEVSTSGLNYEQYF,TGTGCCAGCAGTGAAGTCTCTACTAGCGGGCTCAACTACGAGCAGTACTTC
many,TRBD1,TRBJ1-5,TRBV2,CASSKLRQGKISNQPQHF,TGTGCCAGCAGCAAGCTGAGACAGGGAAAAATTAGCAATCAGCCCCAGCATTTT
-,-,TRBJ1-4,TRBV19,CASSAGANEKLFF,TGTGCCAGTAGTGCAGGGGCGAATGAAAAACTGTTTTTT
-,-,TRBJ2-7,TRBV3-1,CASSQAAGSSYEQYF,TGTGCCAGCAGCCAAGCCGCGGGGAGCTCCTACGAGCAGTACTTC
many,TRBD2,TRBJ2-1,TRBV3-1,CASSQDAGGPYNEQFF,TGTGCCAGCAGCCAAGACGCGGGAGGGCCCTACAATGAGCAGTTCTTC
many,-,TRBJ1-1,TRBV28,CASSLLTGTEAFF,TGTGCCAGCAGTCTCCTGACGGGTACTGAAGCTTTCTTT
many,TRBD2,TRBJ2-7,TRBV29-1,CSVEARGAGGVSYEQYF,TGCAGCGTTGAAGCCAGGGGCGCGGGAGGAGTTTCCTACGAGCAGTACTTC
many,-,TRBJ1-1,TRBV19,CASGQGMNTEAFF,TGTGCCAGTGGGCAGGGAATGAACACTGAAGCTTTCTTT
many,TRBD1,TRBJ2-1,TRBV5-1,CASSLGDSIAYNEQFF,TGCGCCAGCAGCTTGGGGGACAGCATAGCCTACAATGAGCAGTTCTTC
many,TRBD1,TRBJ1-5,TRBV6-5,CASSYTYPTGVNQPQHF,TGTGCCAGCAGTTACACTTACCCGACAGGGGTCAATCAGCCCCAGCATTTT
many,-,TRBJ2-1,TRBV7-9,CASSLLDNEQFF,TGTGCCAGCAGCTTGCTGGACAATGAGCAGTTCTTC
-,-,TRBJ2-5,TRBV20-1,CSAPWGGGETQYF,TGCAGTGCCCCCTGGGGAGGAGGGGAGACCCAGTACTTC
-,-,TRBJ2-7,TRBV5-4,CASSRGGGFEQYF,TGTGCCAGCAGCCGGGGTGGGGGATTCGAGCAGTACTTC
-,-,TRBJ1-1,TRBV25-1,CASSGKGKAAMNTEAFF,TGTGCCAGCAGTGGAAAGGGAAAGGCAGCCATGAACACTGAAGCTTTCTTT
few,-,TRBJ2-2,TRBV10-1,CASRDTGLSNTGELFF,TGCGCCAGCAGGGACACCGGCCTGTCGAACACCGGGGAGCTGTTTTTT
many,-,TRBJ1-1,TRBV24-1,CATSLGGTEAFF,TGTGCCACCAGTCTGGGAGGCACTGAAGCTTTCTTT
many,-,TRBJ2-1,TRBV16,CASSQLQGPNEQFF,TGTGCCAGCAGCCAATTACAGGGCCCCAATGAGCAGTTCTTC
many,TRBD1,TRBJ1-1,TRBV28,CASSLIIRTGANTEAFF,TGTGCCAGCAGTTTAATCATCCGGACAGGGGCGAACACTGAAGCTTTCTTT